This T cell receptor (beta chain) was retrieved from a study of blood T cell repertoires in COVID-19. On the study more broadly: Sites in the United States, Italy and Spain provided acute and convalescent COVID-19 samples. The analysed material was cDNA or gDNA that came from T cells, B-cell-depleted T cells, or PBMCs.

The Seattle patients, enrolled during active infection, were followed longitudinally. This CDR3 is built from 14 residues. CDR1 SGHNT and CDR2 YYREEE come from the germline V gene (reference sequence). The V end was cut by 1 base, the J end by 8 bases, with 15 bases between. Authors' analysis steps: How many nucleated cells were present was estimated from reference gene primer amplification. Profiling relied on immunoSEQ multiplex PCR, and the TCRdb table lists in-frame clones only, not all of them. The V and J calls and clone size were taken over from that table, and D and trimming were inferred from the DNA. The table shows approximately 230,000 clones, with around 89% occurring only once.

The chain is built from TRBV5-4 and TRBJ1-2; D uncertain. The clonotype originates from a woman in her twenties or thirties with COVID-19, enrolled during active disease. The source material was peripheral blood. The CDR3 here is CASSLYGYLRGYTF. CDR3 DNA sequence: TGTGCCAGCAGCTTGTACGGATACCTGCGGGGCTACACCTTC.